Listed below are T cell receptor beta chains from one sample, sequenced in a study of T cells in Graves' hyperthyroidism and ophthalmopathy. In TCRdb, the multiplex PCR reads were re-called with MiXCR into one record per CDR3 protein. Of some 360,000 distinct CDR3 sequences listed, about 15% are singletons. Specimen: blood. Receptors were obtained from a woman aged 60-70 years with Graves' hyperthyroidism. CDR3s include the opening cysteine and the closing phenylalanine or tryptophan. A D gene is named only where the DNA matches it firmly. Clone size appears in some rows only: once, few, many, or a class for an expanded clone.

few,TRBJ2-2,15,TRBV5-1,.,TGCGCCAGCAGCTTGATACAGGCTACAACCGGGGAGCTGTTTTTT,CASSLIQATTGELFF
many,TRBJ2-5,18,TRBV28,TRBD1,TGTGCCAGCAGTACCTTTGGACTACTAGGGACAGGGGGGGAGACCCAGTACTTC,CASSTFGLLGTGGETQYF
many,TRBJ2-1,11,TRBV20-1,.,TGCAGTGCTCTCCGGTTCAATGAGCAGTTCTTC,CSALRFNEQFF
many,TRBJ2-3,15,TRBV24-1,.,TGTGCCACCAGTGATTTGGCGGATAACACAGATACGCAGTATTTT,CATSDLADNTDTQYF
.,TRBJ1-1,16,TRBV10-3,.,TGTGCCATCAGTGCAAACAGAGAAATAACGAACACTGAAGCTTTCTTT,CAISANREITNTEAFF
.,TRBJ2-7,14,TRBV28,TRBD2,TGTGCCAGCAGTTTAGACCTAGCGGGAGAAGAGCAGTACTTC,CASSLDLAGEEQYF
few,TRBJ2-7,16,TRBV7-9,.,TGTGCCAGCAGCTTAATCCAGGGGATAAAGGACTACGAGCAGTACTTC,CASSLIQGIKDYEQYF
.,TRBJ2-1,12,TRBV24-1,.,TGTGCCACCAGGCAGGGGTTCAATGAGCAGTTCTTC,CATRQGFNEQFF
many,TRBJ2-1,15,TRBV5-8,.,TGTGCCAGCAGCTTCCGAACTATTACGGCCGGTGAGCAGTTCTTC,CASSFRTITAGEQFF
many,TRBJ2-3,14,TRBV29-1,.,TGCAGCGTTAGGTTACAGACCAGCACAGATACGCAGTATTTT,CSVRLQTSTDTQYF
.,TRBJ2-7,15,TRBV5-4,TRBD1,TGTGCCAGCAGCCTTCCAAGGACAGGCCTGCGAGAGCAGTACTTC,CASSLPRTGLREQYF
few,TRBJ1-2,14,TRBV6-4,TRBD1,TGTGCCAGCAGCTATCGACAGGGGAACTATGGCTACACCTTC,CASSYRQGNYGYTF
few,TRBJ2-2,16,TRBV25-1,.,TGTGCCAGCAGTGTACCGGGACACTCCTTCACCGGGGAGCTGTTTTTT,CASSVPGHSFTGELFF
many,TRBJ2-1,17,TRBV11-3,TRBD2,TGTGCCAGCAGCCCGCATTACCTAGCGGCTTACGGAAATGAGCAGTTCTTC,CASSPHYLAAYGNEQFF
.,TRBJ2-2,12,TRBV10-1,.,TGCGCCAGCAGCCAAACTAGGCGGGAGCTGTTTTTT,CASSQTRRELFF
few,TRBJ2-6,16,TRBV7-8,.,TGTGCCAGCAGCGTATCACGAATCTCTGGGGCCAACGTCCCGACTTTC,CASSVSRISGANVPTF
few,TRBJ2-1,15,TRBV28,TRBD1,TGTGCCAGCAGTTTGCGACAGGGGATTTCCAATGAGCAGTTCTTC,CASSLRQGISNEQFF
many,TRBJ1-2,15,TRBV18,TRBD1,TGTGCCAGCTACCTCCCGACGGGACAGGGCTATGGCTACACCTTC,CASYLPTGQGYGYTF
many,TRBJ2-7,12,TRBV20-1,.,TGCAGTGCTAGAGATCAGTACGCGGAGCAGTACTTC,CSARDQYAEQYF
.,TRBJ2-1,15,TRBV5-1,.,TGCGCCAGCAGCACCACTGGCGGTTCCTACAATGAGCAGCTCTTC,CASSTTGGSYNEQLF